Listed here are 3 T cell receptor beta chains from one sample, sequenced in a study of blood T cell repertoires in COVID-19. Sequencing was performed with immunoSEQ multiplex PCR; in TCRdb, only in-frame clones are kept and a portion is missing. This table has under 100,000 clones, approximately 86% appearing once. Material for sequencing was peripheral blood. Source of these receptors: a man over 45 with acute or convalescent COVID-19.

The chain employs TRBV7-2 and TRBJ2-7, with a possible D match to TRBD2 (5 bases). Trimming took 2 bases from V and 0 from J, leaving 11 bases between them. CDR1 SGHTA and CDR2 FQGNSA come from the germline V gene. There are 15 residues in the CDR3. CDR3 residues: CASSLTAEGSYEQYF. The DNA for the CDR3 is TGTGCCAGCAGCTTAACAGCGGAAGGCTCCTACGAGCAGTACTTC.

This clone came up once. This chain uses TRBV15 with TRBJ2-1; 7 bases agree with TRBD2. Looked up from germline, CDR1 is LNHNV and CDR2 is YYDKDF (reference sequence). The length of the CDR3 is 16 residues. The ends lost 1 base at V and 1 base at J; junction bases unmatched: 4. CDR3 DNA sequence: TGTGCCACCAGCAGAGTGCGGGGGAGTTCCTACAATGAGCAGTTCTTC. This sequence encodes CATSRVRGSSYNEQFF.

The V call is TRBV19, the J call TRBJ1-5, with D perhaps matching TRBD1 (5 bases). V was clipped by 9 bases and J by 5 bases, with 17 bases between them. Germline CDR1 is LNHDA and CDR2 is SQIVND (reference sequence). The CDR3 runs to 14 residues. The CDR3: CASSFGGWDQPQHF. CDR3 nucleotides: TGTGCCAGCTCATTTGGGGGGTGGGATCAGCCCCAGCATTTT. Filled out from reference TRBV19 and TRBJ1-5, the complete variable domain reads DGGITQSPKYLFRKEGQNVTLSCEQNLNHDAMYWYRQDPGQGLRLIYYSQIVNDFQKGDIAEGYSVSREKKESFPLTVTSAQKNPTAFYLCASSFGGWDQPQHFGDGTRLSIL.